The clone carrying this T cell receptor beta chain was seen more than once but under ten times. Its specificity is not known. V gave up 6 bases and J gave up 8 bases; unmatched junction bases: 10. The germline CDR1 and CDR2 sequences are SQVTM and ANQGSEA. This CDR3 region has 13 residues. The data are from a study of blood T cells in healthy people across ages. Findings and caveats of the study: Strong correlation was found linking TCR beta diversity to naive T cell percentage.

A second PCR, run for roughly 7 to 12 cycles, used a sample-barcoded 5' primer plus a J-beta primer mix. Each cDNA was tagged by a template-switch adaptor containing 12 random nucleotides. One entry per CDR3 protein results from TCRdb running MiXCR on the 5' RACE reads. In the table there are some 690,000 distinct CDR3 sequences, about a fifth of which are singletons. Input material: blood. The sequence derives from a man in his 70s in good health. The chain uses TRBV29-1 and TRBJ1-2, with TRBD1 matching over 9 bases. CDR3 residues: CSVRTGANWGYTF. The CDR3 DNA sequence: TGCAGCGTCAGGACAGGGGCCAATTGGGGCTACACCTTC.